This TCR beta chain originates from a study of cytomegalovirus exposure and HLA in healthy donors. The study, taken as a whole, reports: Several of the most significant clusters appeared, in a later analysis, to be linked to common viral pathogens. Reportedly, a later analysis found an Asian-associated ancestry cluster had fewer N-insertions than the approximately 700-donor mean.

The V and J ends lost 7 bases and 2 bases, in that order; junction bases with no gene match: 4. This CDR3 comprises 13 residues. Germline V CDR1 and CDR2: SGHTA, FQGTGA. PCR employed 60 Vbeta and 13 Jbeta primers. Assay: immunoSEQ multiplex PCR; the TCRdb copy retains only in-frame clones and omits some. The table includes tens of thousands of clones, 82% detected once. In the case of this clone: Its antigen is unidentified.

Specimen: PBMCs. This TCR was sampled from a man in his forties or fifties in good health and CMV-seronegative. The rearrangement uses TRBV7-3 and TRBJ2-5, with 7 bases fitting TRBD2. Here the CDR3 DNA reads TGTGCCAGCACCGGGGGGAGGCAAGAGACCCAGTACTTC. Its translation: CASTGGRQETQYF.